These T cell receptor beta chains were read from a single sample in a study of cytomegalovirus exposure and HLA in healthy donors. Measured with immunoSEQ multiplex PCR; TCRdb has only the in-frame clones, and not every one. The sample includes around 400,000 clones, about nine tenths seen only once; the top ten take under 0.9%. Sequencing input: PBMCs. These receptors were obtained from a woman between 18 and 30 years old in good health and CMV-seronegative. CDR3s include the opening cysteine and the closing phenylalanine or tryptophan. The D gene is left open where the match is weak. Clone size, where shown, is once, few, many, or a class for clones that have expanded.

>NA|TRBJ2-2|TRBV4-1|NA
CASSPLFRGTGELFF
TGCGCCAGCAGCCCACTATTTCGGGGAACCGGGGAGCTGTTTTTT
>NA|TRBJ2-7|TRBV4-1|NA
CASSQGLRGTYEQYF
TGCGCCAGCAGCCAAGGGCTCCGCGGAACCTACGAGCAGTACTTC
>NA|TRBJ2-3|TRBV6-5|TRBD1
CASSKTGVGTDTQYF
TGTGCCAGCAGTAAAACAGGGGTAGGCACAGATACGCAGTATTTT
>few|TRBJ1-1|TRBV30|TRBD1
CAWDRGLSTEAFF
TGTGCCTGGGACAGGGGGCTATCCACTGAAGCTTTCTTT
>NA|TRBJ1-1|TRBV7-9|TRBD1
CASSSPTGGTEAFF
TGTGCCAGCAGCTCACCAACAGGGGGCACTGAAGCTTTCTTT
>NA|TRBJ2-3|TRBV6-1|NA
CASSLSLRTDTQYF
TGTGCCAGCAGTCTTAGTCTCCGCACAGATACGCAGTATTTT
>NA|TRBJ1-2|TRBV5-4|NA
CASPKRDRGYGYTF
TGTGCCTCCCCCAAAAGGGACCGGGGGTATGGCTACACCTTC
>NA|TRBJ1-1|TRBV28|NA
CATKGTLKGEAFF
TGTGCCACCAAGGGCACCCTCAAGGGGGAAGCTTTCTTT
>NA|TRBJ2-1|TRBV4-1|TRBD2
CASSQETGGSYNEQFF
TGCGCCAGCAGCCAAGAGACGGGAGGATCATACAATGAGCAGTTCTTC
>NA|TRBJ2-1|TRBV30|NA
CAWSPGTVVNEQFF
TGTGCCTGGAGCCCGGGTACGGTCGTCAATGAGCAGTTCTTC
>NA|TRBJ1-6|TRBV27|TRBD1
CASARQGRNSPLHF
TGTGCCAGTGCCCGACAGGGGAGGAATTCACCCCTCCACTTT
>NA|TRBJ1-5|TRBV7-9|NA
CASSLEGGNQPQHF
TGTGCCAGCAGCTTGGAGGGAGGCAATCAGCCCCAGCATTTT
>NA|TRBJ2-1|TRBV4-2|NA
CASSQDAVKRKAYNEQFF
TGTGCCAGCAGCCAAGATGCGGTCAAGCGGAAGGCCTACAATGAGCAGTTCTTC
>NA|TRBJ1-5|TRBV28|TRBD1
CAILGRGQGDPRQPQHF
TGTGCCATCCTAGGGCGGGGACAGGGGGATCCGCGACAGCCCCAGCATTTT
>NA|TRBJ2-1|TRBV7-3|TRBD2
CASSLQRETDEQFF
TGTGCCAGCAGCTTACAGCGGGAGACGGATGAGCAGTTCTTC
>NA|TRBJ2-3|TRBV18|TRBD2
CASSTRGRASDTQYF
TGTGCCAGCTCTACGCGCGGGAGGGCGTCGGATACGCAGTATTTT
>NA|TRBJ1-1|TRBV30|NA
CAWTVTGTEAFF
TGTGCCTGGACAGTAACAGGCACTGAAGCTTTCTTT
>NA|TRBJ2-2|TRBV19|NA
CASSIGGGARSTGELFF
TGTGCCAGTAGTATAGGAGGCGGAGCGAGGTCCACCGGGGAGCTGTTTTTT
>NA|TRBJ1-4|TRBV29-1|NA
CSVRTATNEKLFF
TGCAGCGTCCGGACAGCAACTAATGAAAAACTGTTTTTT
>NA|TRBJ2-3|TRBV6-5|NA
CASREGRLYTDTQYF
TGTGCCAGCAGGGAGGGACGGCTCTACACAGATACGCAGTATTTT
>NA|TRBJ2-2|TRBV10-1|NA
CASSDGTGELFF
TGCGCCAGCAGTGACGGCACCGGGGAGCTGTTTTTT
>NA|TRBJ2-4|TRBV7-9|NA
CASSSDDDYIQYF
TGTGCCAGCAGCTCTGACGACGACTACATTCAGTACTTC